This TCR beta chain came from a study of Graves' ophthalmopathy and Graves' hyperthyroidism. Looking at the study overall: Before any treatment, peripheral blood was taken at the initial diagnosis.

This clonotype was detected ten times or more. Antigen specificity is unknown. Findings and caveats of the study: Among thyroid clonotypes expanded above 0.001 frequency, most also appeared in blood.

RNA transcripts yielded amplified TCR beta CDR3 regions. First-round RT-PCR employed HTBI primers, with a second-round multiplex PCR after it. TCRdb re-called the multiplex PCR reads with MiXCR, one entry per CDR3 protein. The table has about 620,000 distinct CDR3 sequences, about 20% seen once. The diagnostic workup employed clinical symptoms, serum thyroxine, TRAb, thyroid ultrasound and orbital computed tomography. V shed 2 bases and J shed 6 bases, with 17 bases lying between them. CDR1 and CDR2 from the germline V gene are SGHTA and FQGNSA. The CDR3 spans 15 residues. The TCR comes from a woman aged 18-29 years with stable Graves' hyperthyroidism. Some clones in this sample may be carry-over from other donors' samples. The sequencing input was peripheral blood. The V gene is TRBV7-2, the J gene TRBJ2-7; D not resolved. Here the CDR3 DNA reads TGTGCCAGCAGCTTAAATGGCTCGCCGTGTCTCGAGCAGTACTTC. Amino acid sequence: CASSLNGSPCLEQYF. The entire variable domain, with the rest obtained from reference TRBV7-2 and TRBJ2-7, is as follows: GAGVSQSPSNKVTEKGKDVELRCDPISGHTALYWYRQSLGQGLEFLIYFQGNSAPDKSGLPSDRFSAERTGGSVSTLTIQRTQQEDSAVYLCASSLNGSPCLEQYFGPGTRLTVT.